Shown below are 28 T cell receptor beta chains from a single sample sequenced in a study of long-term antiretroviral therapy in people with HIV. Version v3.0 of the immunoSEQ assay ran at survey level. Using immunoSEQ multiplex PCR, the repertoire was profiled, and TCRdb retains in-frame clones only, with some absent. The sample shows around 30,000 clones, approximately 88% of them seen only once. The source was unsorted PBMCs, collected 0.5 years after starting antiretroviral therapy. The receptor source for this set is a woman between 18 and 29 years old with HIV.

The chain is built from TRBV9 and TRBJ2-7; TRBD2 is a possible D gene (5 bases). Between the trimmed V and J ends, which lost 0 bases and 0 bases, there was a span of 10 bases. This CDR3 has 15 residues. In germline, CDR1 is SGDLS, CDR2 YYNGEE. Here the CDR3 DNA reads TGTGCCAGCAGCGTAGACGGGGTAAGCTCCTACGAGCAGTACTTC. Translated: CASSVDGVSSYEQYF.

The rearrangement joins TRBV5-1 to TRBJ2-7; possibly TRBD2 for D (5 bases). The ends were cut back, 4 bases at V and 2 bases at J, with 16 bases in the middle. This CDR3 is 15 amino acids long. CDR1 is SGHRS, CDR2 YFSETQ, per germline. The CDR3 sequence: CASSNYLPTTYEQYF. The CDR3 region has the DNA TGCGCCAGCAGCAACTACCTACCGACTACCTACGAGCAGTACTTC.

V is TRBV7-9 and J is TRBJ2-1, with 13 bases aligning to TRBD2. V shed 8 bases and J 5 bases; nucleotides not matched to a gene: 0. The germline V gene has CDR1 SEHNR and CDR2 FQNEAQ (reference sequence). The CDR3 loop spans 13 amino acids. In DNA form, the CDR3 reads TGTGCCAGCGGACTAGCGGGAGACAATGAGCAGTTCTTC. Residues: CASGLAGDNEQFF. Variable domain in full (rest from reference TRBV7-9 and TRBJ2-1): DTGVSQNPRHKITKRGQNVTFRCDPISEHNRLYWYRQTLGQGPEFLTYFQNEAQLEKSRLLSDRFSAERPKGSFSTLEIQRTEQGDSAMYLCASGLAGDNEQFFGPGTRLTVL.

CDR3 bases: TGTGCCAGCAGCTTTGGGGGGGGCAGGGTCGGAGGGGAGCAGTACTTC. This sequence encodes CASSFGGGRVGGEQYF. The J gene is TRBJ2-7, the V gene TRBV5-6, with TRBD2 as a possible D gene (7 bases). V shed 2 bases and J shed 7 bases, with 22 bases lying between them. From germline, CDR1 is SGHDT and CDR2 YYEEEE. The CDR3 extends over 16 amino acids.

J is TRBJ2-7 and V is TRBV19; D is unresolved. The CDR3 sequence is 14 residues long. Germline V CDR1 and CDR2: LNHDA, SQIVND (reference sequence). The V end was cut by 4 bases, the J end by 2 bases, with 12 bases between. This chain's CDR3 is CASSTNKTPYEQYF. The CDR3 DNA is TGTGCCAGTAGTACCAACAAGACCCCCTACGAGCAGTACTTC.

The chain recombines TRBV19 with TRBJ1-5; 7 nucleotides agree with TRBD1. After removal of 2 bases from V and 5 bases from J, the junction contained 9 bases not matched to a gene. This CDR3 is 16 amino acids long. The germline V gene has CDR1 LNHDA and CDR2 SQIVND (reference sequence). CDR3 coding DNA: TGTGCCAGTAGTATAATGGGTTTGCAGGGGGATCAGCCCCAGCATTTT. The encoded protein is CASSIMGLQGDQPQHF. Complete variable domain (other parts from reference TRBV19 and TRBJ1-5): DGGITQSPKYLFRKEGQNVTLSCEQNLNHDAMYWYRQDPGQGLRLIYYSQIVNDFQKGDIAEGYSVSREKKESFPLTVTSAQKNPTAFYLCASSIMGLQGDQPQHFGDGTRLSIL.

The V call is TRBV6-6, the J call TRBJ2-2; D remains unclear. Trimming left V 6 bases short and J 3 bases short, with 17 bases between. The germline V gene has CDR1 MNHNY and CDR2 SVGAGI (reference sequence). The CDR3 totals 16 residues. The CDR3 is CASSPAPTTDTGELFF. In DNA form, the CDR3 reads TGTGCCAGCAGCCCAGCACCAACGACGGACACCGGGGAGCTGTTTTTT.

J is TRBJ1-3 and V is TRBV6-5; no firm D call. The germline V gene has CDR1 MNHEY and CDR2 SVGAGI. Between the trimmed V and J ends, which lost 7 bases and 3 bases, there was a span of 10 bases. This CDR3 contains 13 residues. The CDR3 region is CASKTVYGNTIYF. Here the CDR3 DNA reads TGTGCCAGCAAAACAGTTTATGGAAACACCATATATTTT.

The chain uses TRBV7-2 and TRBJ2-5; D may correspond to TRBD1 or TRBD2 (6 bases each). V was cut by 2 bases and J by 4 bases, with 11 bases left in between. Germline V gene lookup returns CDR1 SGHTA and CDR2 FQGNSA. This CDR3 has 14 residues. In DNA form, the CDR3 reads TGTGCCAGCAGCTTAATTCCGGGGGCAGAGACCCAGTACTTC. Its protein product is CASSLIPGAETQYF. The complete variable domain, with remaining parts taken from reference TRBV7-2 and TRBJ2-5, reads GAGVSQSPSNKVTEKGKDVELRCDPISGHTALYWYRQSLGQGLEFLIYFQGNSAPDKSGLPSDRFSAERTGGSVSTLTIQRTQQEDSAVYLCASSLIPGAETQYFGPGTRLLVL.

The gene calls are TRBV19 and TRBJ2-1; D uncertain. The CDR3 covers 14 residues. Germline CDR1 is LNHDA and CDR2 is SQIVND (reference sequence). V lost 9 bases and J lost 6, with 18 bases in between. The CDR3 DNA follows: TGTGCCAGCCAAGACCCAGCCTGGGGCAATGAGCAGTTCTTC. Encoded protein: CASQDPAWGNEQFF.

This sequence joins TRBV11-1 and TRBJ2-5; D perhaps matches TRBD1 (5 bases). The CDR3 has 13 residues. The germline V and J ends were trimmed by 4 bases and 5 bases, with 11 bases remaining between them. CDR1 is SGHAT and CDR2 is FQDESV in the germline V gene (reference sequence). CDR3 sequence reads: CASSSPPGETQYF. Here the CDR3 DNA reads TGTGCCAGCAGCTCGCCCCCAGGGGAGACCCAGTACTTC.

The chain has TRBV7-2 and TRBJ2-5; D gene unclear. V was cut by 5 bases and J by 0 bases, with 4 bases left in between. Per germline, CDR1 SGHTA and CDR2 FQGNSA. The CDR3 has 12 amino acids. CDR3: CASSLYQETQYF. DNA for the CDR3: TGTGCCAGCAGCCTGTACCAAGAGACCCAGTACTTC.

The rearrangement links TRBV11-1 to TRBJ2-2; D tentatively fits TRBD1 or TRBD2 (5 bases each). With 5 bases removed from V and 4 bases from J, the gap between germline ends came to 23 bases. Germline loops: CDR1 SGHAT, CDR2 FQDESV (reference sequence). CDR3 length equals 18 residues. The CDR3 region has the DNA TGTGCCAGCAGCCACCCCAGGGACGGGATTTCCTCCACCGGGGAGCTGTTTTTT. Residues: CASSHPRDGISSTGELFF.

V gene TRBV18 combines with J gene TRBJ2-1; D remains ambiguous. V lost 1 base and J 2 bases, leaving 15 bases between the germline ends. Looked up from germline, CDR1 is KGHSH and CDR2 is LQKENI. The CDR3 has 17 residues. The CDR3 DNA reads as TGTGCCAGCTCACCACGCTCCTCTAGTAGGCCCTACAATGAGCAGTTCTTC. Translating gives CASSPRSSSRPYNEQFF.

This clone has just one count. V usage is TRBV6-4 and J usage is TRBJ2-2, with 7 bases aligning to TRBD2. V dropped 0 bases and J dropped 2; count of bases not matched to a gene: 3. CDR1 and CDR2 from the germline V gene are MRHNA and SNTAGT. CDR3 length: 16 residues. The CDR3 is CASSDSAGANTGELFF. CDR3 DNA: TGTGCCAGCAGTGACTCGGCGGGAGCTAACACCGGGGAGCTGTTTTTT.

The chain employs TRBV4-2 and TRBJ2-5; D unresolved. V lost 0 bases, J lost 5 bases, and 10 bases lay in between. This CDR3 is built from 14 residues. CDR1 is LGHNA and CDR2 is YNFKEQ in the germline V gene. In DNA form, the CDR3 reads TGTGCCAGCAGCCAAGACGGCGAGATGGAGACCCAGTACTTC. This gives the protein CASSQDGEMETQYF.

This clone was observed once. The rearrangement uses TRBV28 and TRBJ2-7, with a tentative D call TRBD2 (5 bases). The CDR3 is 13 residues long. Per the germline V gene, CDR1 is MDHEN and CDR2 is SYDVKM. V gave up 2 bases and J gave up 5 bases, with 10 bases separating them. CDR3 sequence (DNA): TGTGCCAGCAGTTTACGGAGGTCCCACGAGCAGTACTTC. Its translation is CASSLRRSHEQYF.

The chain couples TRBV27 to TRBJ2-6; D could derive from TRBD1 or TRBD2 (6 bases each). With 11 bases removed from V and 0 bases from J, the gap between germline ends came to 11 bases. CDR1 is MNHEY and CDR2 is SMNVEV in the germline V gene (reference sequence). The CDR3 runs to 14 residues. CDR3 DNA sequence: TGTGCCTCCGGGGGCCTCTCTGGGGCCAACGTCCTGACTTTC. Its translation is CASGGLSGANVLTF.

V is TRBV18 and J is TRBJ1-5; possibly TRBD1 for D (6 bases). Germline V gene sequence: CDR1 KGHSH, CDR2 LQKENI. The length of the CDR3 is 15 residues. V lost 3 bases to trimming and J lost 2 bases, with 11 bases between them. The CDR3 is CASSPGGGGNQPQHF. The CDR3 nucleotides read TGTGCCAGCTCACCCGGTGGGGGCGGCAATCAGCCCCAGCATTTT.

The chain joins TRBV27 to TRBJ1-1, with TRBD1 matching over 7 bases. The length of the CDR3 is 12 residues. CDR1 and CDR2 (germline): MNHEY, SMNVEV (reference sequence). The ends lost 10 bases at V and 12 bases at J; junction bases unmatched: 14. This chain's CDR3 is CATWEGAGGPFF. CDR3 bases: TGTGCCACCTGGGAGGGGGCCGGGGGGCCTTTCTTT.

The chain employs TRBV27 and TRBJ2-1; 9 positions agree with TRBD2. The germline gives CDR1 MNHEY, CDR2 SMNVEV (reference sequence). Trimming cost V 5 bases and J 3 bases; bases outside gene matches: 5. The CDR3 loop spans 15 amino acids. In DNA form, the CDR3 reads TGTGCCAGCAGTCTCGAGACTAGCGGCTACAATGAGCAGTTCTTC. Its protein is CASSLETSGYNEQFF.

The chain employs TRBV6-4 and TRBJ2-7; D is unresolved. The CDR3 is 12 residues long. Germline assignment: CDR1 MRHNA and CDR2 SNTAGT. Trimming pared 5 bases from V and 3 bases from J, leaving 8 bases between. The CDR3 nucleotides read TGTGCCAGCAGTCGGTCCAGCTACGAGCAGTACTTC. This codes for CASSRSSYEQYF.

The chain couples TRBV5-8 to TRBJ2-2, with 7 bases lining up with TRBD1. Germline-derived CDR1 and CDR2 are SGHTS and YDEGEE. CDR3 length equals 16 residues. The V segment lost 4 bases and the J segment 2 bases; nucleotides outside the gene matches: 8. The CDR3 reads CASSLEQGRNTGELFF. CDR3 coding DNA: TGTGCCAGCAGCCTAGAACAGGGGAGAAACACCGGGGAGCTGTTTTTT.

The chain carries TRBV9 and TRBJ2-7, with 11 positions matching TRBD2. From germline, CDR1 is SGDLS and CDR2 YYNGEE. The junction had 5 bases not matched to a gene; V was cut back by 3 bases and J by 3 bases. The CDR3 extends over 15 amino acids. CDR3 region: CASSASGTSGYEQYF. Here the CDR3 DNA reads TGTGCCAGCAGCGCGTCCGGGACTAGCGGCTACGAGCAGTACTTC.

This clone appeared a single time. The chain's CDR3 is CASSIGGRLYEQYF. CDR3 nucleotide sequence: TGTGCCAGTAGTATAGGCGGCAGATTATACGAGCAGTACTTC. This chain links TRBV19 with TRBJ2-7; D is undetermined. With 1 base removed from V and 4 bases from J, the gap between germline ends came to 11 bases. The CDR3 has 14 amino acids. Germline lookup yields CDR1 LNHDA and CDR2 SQIVND (reference sequence).

The chain has TRBV27 and TRBJ2-5; possible D gene TRBD2, 6 bases. CDR1 and CDR2 (germline): MNHEY, SMNVEV (reference sequence). Trimming took 4 bases from V and 5 from J, leaving 14 bases between them. This CDR3 region has 14 residues. The CDR3 loop is CASSSDYSGETQYF. CDR3 DNA: TGTGCCAGCAGTTCGGACTACTCGGGCGAGACCCAGTACTTC.

V and J are TRBV7-3 and TRBJ2-3, with unresolved D. The V end was cut by 5 bases, the J end by 0 bases, with 27 bases between. CDR3 length: 20 residues. From germline, CDR1 is SGHTA and CDR2 FQGTGA. CDR3 amino acids: CASSRPVSMDASSSTDTQYF. CDR3 in DNA: TGTGCCAGCAGCCGACCGGTCTCGATGGATGCCTCCTCTAGCACAGATACGCAGTATTTT.

The V gene is TRBV28, the J gene TRBJ2-3; TRBD1 aligns across 7 bases. Germline CDR1 and CDR2: MDHEN and SYDVKM. The CDR3 has 13 amino acids. Losses at the gene ends were 4 bases for V and 4 bases for J; bases not matched to a gene: 2. The CDR3 DNA is TGTGCCAGCAGTTCCACAGGGGCAGATACGCAGTATTTT. Translation: CASSSTGADTQYF. The whole variable domain, remainder taken from reference TRBV28 and TRBJ2-3, is DVKVTQSSRYLVKRTGEKVFLECVQDMDHENMFWYRQDPGLGLRLIYFSYDVKMKEKGDIPEGYSVSREKKERFSLILESASTNQTSMYLCASSSTGADTQYFGPGTRLTVL.